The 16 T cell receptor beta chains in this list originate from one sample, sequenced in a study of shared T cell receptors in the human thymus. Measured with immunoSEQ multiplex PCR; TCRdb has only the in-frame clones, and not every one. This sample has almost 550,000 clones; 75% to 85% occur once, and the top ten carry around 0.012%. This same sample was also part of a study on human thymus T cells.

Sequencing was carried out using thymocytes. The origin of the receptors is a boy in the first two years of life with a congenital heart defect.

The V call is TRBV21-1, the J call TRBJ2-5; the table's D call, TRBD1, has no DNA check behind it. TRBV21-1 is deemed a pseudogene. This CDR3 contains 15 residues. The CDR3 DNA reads TGTGCCAGCAGCAAACCTGGGCCAGCCCAAGAGACCCAGTACTTC. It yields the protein CASSKPGPAQETQYF.

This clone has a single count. The CDR3 region has the DNA TGTGCCAGCCTATATGGCACTGAAGCTTTCTTT. Encoded protein: CASLYGTEAFF. The chain links TRBV6-6 to TRBJ1-1, with unresolved D. Germline V gives CDR1 MNHNY, CDR2 SVGAGI (reference sequence). Trimming left V 8 bases short and J 4 bases short, with 8 bases between. CDR3 length: 11 residues.

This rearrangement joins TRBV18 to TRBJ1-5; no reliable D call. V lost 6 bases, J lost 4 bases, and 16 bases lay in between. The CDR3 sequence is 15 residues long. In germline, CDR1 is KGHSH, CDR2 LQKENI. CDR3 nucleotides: TGTGCCAGCTCTCCGGAGGGCAGCCTAAATCAGCCCCAGCATTTT. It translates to CASSPEGSLNQPQHF.

The CDR3 sequence is CASSFPVFKTTDDEQYF. The CDR3 bases are TGTGCCAGCAGCTTTCCTGTTTTCAAGACTACCGATGACGAGCAGTACTTC. The chain links TRBV7-8 to TRBJ2-7; D may be TRBD2 (5 bases). The germline CDR1 and CDR2 sequences are SGHVS and FQNEAQ. CDR3 length equals 17 residues. Trimming stripped 3 bases from V and 5 bases from J, with 23 bases between.

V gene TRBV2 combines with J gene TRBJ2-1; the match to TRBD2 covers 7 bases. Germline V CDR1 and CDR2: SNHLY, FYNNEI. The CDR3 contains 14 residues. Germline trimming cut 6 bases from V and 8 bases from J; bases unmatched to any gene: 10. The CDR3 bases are TGTGCCAGCAGAGCCGGGACTAAGGTCGATGAGCAGTTCTTC. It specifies CASRAGTKVDEQFF.

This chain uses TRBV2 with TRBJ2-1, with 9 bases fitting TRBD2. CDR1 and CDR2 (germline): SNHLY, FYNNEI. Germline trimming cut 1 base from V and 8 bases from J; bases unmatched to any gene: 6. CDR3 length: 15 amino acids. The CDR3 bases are TGTGCCAGCAGTGAAGGCGGGAGGGCCATCTATGAGCAGTTCTTC. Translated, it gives CASSEGGRAIYEQFF.

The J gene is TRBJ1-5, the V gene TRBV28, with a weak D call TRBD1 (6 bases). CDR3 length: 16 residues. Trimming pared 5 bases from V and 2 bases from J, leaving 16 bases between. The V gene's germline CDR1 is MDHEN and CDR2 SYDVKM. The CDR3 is CASSPWTECGNQPQHF. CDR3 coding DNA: TGTGCCAGCAGTCCTTGGACAGAGTGCGGCAATCAGCCCCAGCATTTT.

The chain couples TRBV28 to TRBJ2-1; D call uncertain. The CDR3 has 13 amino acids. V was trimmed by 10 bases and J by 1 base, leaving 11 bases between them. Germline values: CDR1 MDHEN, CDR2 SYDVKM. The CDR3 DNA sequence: TGTGCCACCTTTGGTCGGTCCTACAATGAGCAGTTCTTC. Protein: CATFGRSYNEQFF.

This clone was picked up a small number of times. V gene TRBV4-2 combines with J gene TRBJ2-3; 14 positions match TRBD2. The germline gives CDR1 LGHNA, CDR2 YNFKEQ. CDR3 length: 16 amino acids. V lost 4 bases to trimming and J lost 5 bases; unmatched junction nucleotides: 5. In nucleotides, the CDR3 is TGTGCCAGCAGCCCCCCGGGACTAGCGGGAGAAGATACGCAGTATTTT. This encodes CASSPPGLAGEDTQYF.

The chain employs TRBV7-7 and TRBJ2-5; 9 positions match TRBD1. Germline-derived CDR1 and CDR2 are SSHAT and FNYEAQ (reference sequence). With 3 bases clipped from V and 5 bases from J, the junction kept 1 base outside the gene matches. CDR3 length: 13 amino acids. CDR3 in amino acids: CASSFGQGETQYF. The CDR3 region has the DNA TGTGCCAGCAGCTTCGGACAGGGGGAGACCCAGTACTTC.

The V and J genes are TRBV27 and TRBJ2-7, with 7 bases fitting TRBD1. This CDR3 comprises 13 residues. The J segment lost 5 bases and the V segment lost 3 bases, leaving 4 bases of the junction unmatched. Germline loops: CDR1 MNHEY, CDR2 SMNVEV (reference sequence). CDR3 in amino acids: CASSLYRGHEQYF. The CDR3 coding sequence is TGTGCCAGCAGTTTGTATAGGGGGCACGAGCAGTACTTC.

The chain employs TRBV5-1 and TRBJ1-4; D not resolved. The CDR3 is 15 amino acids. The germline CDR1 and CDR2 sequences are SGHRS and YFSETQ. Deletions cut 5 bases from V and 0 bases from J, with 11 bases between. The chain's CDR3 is CASSLGSATNEKLFF. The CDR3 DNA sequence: TGCGCCAGCAGTCTCGGAAGCGCAACTAATGAAAAACTGTTTTTT. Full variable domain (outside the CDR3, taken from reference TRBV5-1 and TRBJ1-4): KAGVTQTPRYLIKTRGQQVTLSCSPISGHRSVSWYQQTPGQGLQFLFEYFSETQRNKGNFPGRFSGRQFSNSRSEMNVSTLELGDSALYLCASSLGSATNEKLFFGSGTQLSVL.

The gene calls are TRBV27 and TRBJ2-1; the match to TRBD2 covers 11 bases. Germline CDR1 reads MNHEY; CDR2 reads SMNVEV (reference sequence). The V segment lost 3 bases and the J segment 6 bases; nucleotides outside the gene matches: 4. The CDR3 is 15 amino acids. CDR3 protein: CASSFSGRAVNEQFF. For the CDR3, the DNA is TGTGCCAGCAGTTTTAGCGGGAGGGCCGTCAATGAGCAGTTCTTC.

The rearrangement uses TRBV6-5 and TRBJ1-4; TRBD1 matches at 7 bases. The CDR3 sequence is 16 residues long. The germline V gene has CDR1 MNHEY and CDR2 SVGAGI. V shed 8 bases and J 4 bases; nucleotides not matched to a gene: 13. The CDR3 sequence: CASRFHRGSDNEKLFF. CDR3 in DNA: TGTGCCAGCCGTTTCCACAGGGGTTCGGATAATGAAAAACTGTTTTTT.

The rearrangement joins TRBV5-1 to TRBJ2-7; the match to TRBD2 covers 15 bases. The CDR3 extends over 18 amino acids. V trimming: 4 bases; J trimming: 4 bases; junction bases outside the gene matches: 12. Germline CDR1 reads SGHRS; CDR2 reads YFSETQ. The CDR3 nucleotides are TGCGCCAGCAGCCCGGGACTAGCGGGAGGTCCGATGGGGTACGAGCAGTACTTC. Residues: CASSPGLAGGPMGYEQYF. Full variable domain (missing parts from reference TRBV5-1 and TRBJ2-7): KAGVTQTPRYLIKTRGQQVTLSCSPISGHRSVSWYQQTPGQGLQFLFEYFSETQRNKGNFPGRFSGRQFSNSRSEMNVSTLELGDSALYLCASSPGLAGGPMGYEQYFGPGTRLTVT.

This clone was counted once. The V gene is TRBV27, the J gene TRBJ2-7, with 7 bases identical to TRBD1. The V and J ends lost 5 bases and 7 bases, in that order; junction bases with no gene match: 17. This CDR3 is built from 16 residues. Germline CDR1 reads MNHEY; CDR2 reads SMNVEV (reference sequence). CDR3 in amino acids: CASSARGSHPQREQYF. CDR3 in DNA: TGTGCCAGCAGTGCCAGGGGGAGCCACCCTCAACGGGAGCAGTACTTC.